A single sample is the source of the 24 T cell receptor beta chains below, sequenced in a study of T cell repertoires in cytomegalovirus infection. MiXCR, run by TCRdb on the reads, gives a single entry per CDR3 protein. The data show some 97,000 distinct CDR3 sequences, with around 22% seen just once and about two fifths held by the top ten. The sequenced sample was CD8+ T cells from PBMCs. Receptors originate from a human donor in good health (CMV status not recorded). Some clones in this sample may be carry-over from other donors' samples.

This clonotype has a handful of counts. The chain uses TRBV12-3 or TRBV12-4 and TRBJ2-2; D gene ambiguous. The CDR3 totals 14 residues. Trimming removed 4 bases from V and 6 bases from J, with 12 bases in between. In DNA form, the CDR3 reads TGTGCCAGCAGTTCTTCTTCGGTAGCCGGGGAGCTGTTTTTT. This translates into CASSSSSVAGELFF.

This sequence joins TRBV29-1 and TRBJ2-2; D possibly corresponds to TRBD1 (7 bases). Between the trimmed V and J ends, which lost 3 bases and 8 bases, there was a span of 13 bases. CDR1 is SQVTM, CDR2 ANQGSEA, per germline. The CDR3 consists of 13 residues. The CDR3 protein is CSVEQGGRGELFF. Written as DNA, the CDR3 is TGCAGCGTTGAGCAGGGGGGTCGAGGGGAGCTGTTTTTT.

The chain carries TRBV20-1 and TRBJ2-7; 7 bases map to TRBD1. Germline assignment: CDR1 DFQATT and CDR2 SNEGSKA (reference sequence). This CDR3 contains 14 residues. The ends lost 0 bases at V and 5 bases at J; junction bases unmatched: 7. DNA for the CDR3: TGCAGTGCTAGAGATATCGGACAGGCACACGAGCAGTACTTC. This translates into CSARDIGQAHEQYF.

There are a few counts of this clonotype. The J gene is TRBJ2-7, the V gene TRBV3-1, with 12 nucleotides matching TRBD2. The CDR3 sequence is 18 residues long. Germline values: CDR1 LGHDT, CDR2 YNNKEL (reference sequence). After removal of 4 bases from V and 5 bases from J, the junction contained 15 bases not matched to a gene. CDR3 sequence reads: CASSLVFSSGGAGDEQYF. Here the CDR3 DNA reads TGTGCCAGCAGCCTGGTCTTTTCTAGCGGGGGGGCCGGCGACGAGCAGTACTTC.

V and J are TRBV12-3 or TRBV12-4 and TRBJ1-4; 7 bases map to TRBD1. Unmatched junction bases numbered 9, after V lost 0 bases and J lost 8 bases. The CDR3 has 16 amino acids. The CDR3 reads CASSLASTGAGEKLFF. The CDR3, as DNA: TGTGCCAGCAGTTTAGCGTCCACAGGGGCGGGGGAAAAACTGTTTTTT.

This clonotype was seen only a few times. This rearrangement joins TRBV5-5 to TRBJ2-1; perhaps D is TRBD1 or TRBD2 (5 bases each). CDR3 length: 13 residues. The V and J ends lost 3 bases and 5 bases respectively, with 9 bases between them. Germline-derived CDR1 and CDR2 are SGHKS and YYEKEE (reference sequence). The CDR3 reads CASSWGRNNEQFF. The CDR3 DNA sequence: TGTGCCAGCAGCTGGGGACGTAACAATGAGCAGTTCTTC.

This clonotype appeared a single time. V and J are TRBV30 and TRBJ2-1, with a tentative D call TRBD1 (6 bases). Germline V CDR1 and CDR2: GTSNPN, SVGIG (reference sequence). This CDR3 is built from 11 residues. Trimming left V 5 bases short and J 8 bases short, with 10 bases between. The CDR3 reads CAWAPGDEQFF. The CDR3 DNA reads as TGTGCCTGGGCCCCAGGGGATGAGCAGTTCTTC. The entire variable domain, with the rest obtained from reference TRBV30 and TRBJ2-1, is as follows: SQTIHQWPATLVQPVGSPLSLECTVEGTSNPNLYWYRQAAGRGLQLLFYSVGIGQISSEVPQNLSASRPQDRQFILSSKKLLLSDSGFYLCAWAPGDEQFFGPGTRLTVL.

This clonotype has at least ten counts. The rearrangement uses TRBV11-2 and TRBJ1-1; D uncertain. V was shortened by 5 bases and J by 0 bases, with 13 bases between the two germline ends. This CDR3 has 15 amino acids. CDR1 and CDR2 (germline): SGHAT, FQNNGV. CDR3 DNA sequence: TGTGCCAGCAGCCGTATGATGGGCTTGAACACTGAAGCTTTCTTT. It is translated as CASSRMMGLNTEAFF.

The sample holds many counts of this clonotype. The genes are TRBV7-6 and TRBJ2-2; D may be TRBD1 or TRBD2 (5 bases each). Germline lookup yields CDR1 SGHVS and CDR2 FNYEAQ. The CDR3 loop spans 19 amino acids. Trimming left V 0 bases short and J 3 bases short, with 20 bases between. CDR3 sequence (DNA): TGTGCCAGCAGCTTAGCAGGGACCTCATTTTCTCGGTACACCGGGGAGCTGTTTTTT. This gives the protein CASSLAGTSFSRYTGELFF.

This sequence joins TRBV27 and TRBJ2-2; D uncertain. The germline V and J ends were trimmed by 5 bases and 10 bases, with 23 bases remaining between them. Germline assignment: CDR1 MNHEY and CDR2 SMNVEV (reference sequence). The CDR3 extends over 16 amino acids. CDR3 sequence: CASSPTGEQEIVELFF. The CDR3 DNA reads TGTGCCAGCAGTCCCACCGGTGAGCAGGAGATCGTGGAGCTGTTTTTT.

This clonotype was counted at least ten times. The J gene is TRBJ2-5, the V gene TRBV12-3 or TRBV12-4; 8 positions match TRBD2. V lost 0 bases, J lost 2 bases, and 5 bases stayed unmatched. The length of the CDR3 is 16 residues. The CDR3 bases are TGTGCCAGCAGTTTAGCTAGCGGGGTGGGTCAAGAGACCCAGTACTTC. Its translation is CASSLASGVGQETQYF.

This clonotype was detected once. V is TRBV15 and J is TRBJ1-2; tentatively, D is TRBD1 (6 bases). Germline CDR1 LNHNV, CDR2 YYDKDF (reference sequence). The length of the CDR3 is 13 residues. Trimming shortened V by 3 bases and J by 7 bases, and 12 bases separated the two germline ends. This CDR3 is CATSSTGLTGYTF. The CDR3, as DNA: TGTGCCACCAGCAGTACAGGGCTCACTGGCTACACCTTC.

This clonotype turned up a few times. The chain employs TRBV25-1 and TRBJ1-1; D remains ambiguous. Germline CDR1 reads MGHDK; CDR2 reads SYGVNS. Trimming took off 6 bases at V and 1 base at J, with 6 bases between the two ends. The CDR3 is made up of 12 amino acids. CDR3 DNA: TGTGCCAGCAGACTAACGAACACTGAAGCTTTCTTT. Amino acids: CASRLTNTEAFF.

The chain is built from TRBV12-3 or TRBV12-4 and TRBJ2-2; 8 nucleotides agree with TRBD1. This CDR3 is built from 14 residues. V shed 7 bases, J shed 3 bases, and the junction held 4 bases outside the gene matches. DNA of the CDR3: TGTGCCAGCAACCCAGGGGGCTACACCGGGGAGCTGTTTTTT. This encodes CASNPGGYTGELFF.

This clonotype was observed many times. The gene calls are TRBV10-3 and TRBJ2-1, with 15 bases lining up with TRBD2. J was trimmed by 5 bases and V by 4 bases; bases with no gene match: 0. The CDR3 has 15 residues. Germline V gene lookup returns CDR1 ENHRY and CDR2 SYGVKD. The CDR3 is CAISGTSGGDNEQFF. CDR3 coding DNA: TGTGCCATCAGTGGGACTAGCGGGGGGGACAATGAGCAGTTCTTC.

This clonotype was detected ten times or more. The chain couples TRBV4-3 to TRBJ2-1; 10 bases agree with TRBD2. The germline gives CDR1 LGHNA, CDR2 YSLEER. The trim removed 5 bases at V and 5 bases at J, leaving 6 bases unmatched. The CDR3 contains 15 residues. CDR3 sequence reads: CASSLGLADNNEQFF. In nucleotides, the CDR3 is TGCGCCAGCAGCTTAGGACTAGCGGACAACAATGAGCAGTTCTTC.

This clonotype has a handful of counts. This chain joins TRBV28 and TRBJ2-7; D gene ambiguous. The CDR3 runs 13 residues. V lost 5 bases to trimming and J lost 2 bases, with 10 bases between them. CDR1 is MDHEN, CDR2 SYDVKM, per germline. The CDR3 nucleotides are TGTGCCAGCAGTAGCTACAGTCCCTACGAGCAGTACTTC. Translated, it gives CASSSYSPYEQYF.

The J gene is TRBJ1-6, the V gene TRBV10-1; D remains unclear. The V end lost 4 bases, the J end lost 7 bases, and 11 bases lay between the germline ends. The V gene's germline CDR1 is WNHNN and CDR2 SYGVQD (reference sequence). The length of the CDR3 is 14 residues. CDR3 sequence reads: CASSGPDWNSPLHF. The CDR3 DNA reads as TGCGCCAGCAGTGGTCCCGACTGGAATTCACCCCTCCACTTT.

This clonotype has more than one count but fewer than ten. V is TRBV7-9 and J is TRBJ2-7; D is perhaps TRBD1 or TRBD2 (5 bases each). V was clipped by 1 base and J by 3 bases, with 10 bases between them. The CDR3 spans 14 residues. Germline V CDR1 and CDR2: SEHNR, FQNEAQ (reference sequence). The CDR3: CASSLGGRFYEQYF. The DNA of the CDR3 is TGTGCCAGCAGCTTAGGGGGACGGTTCTACGAGCAGTACTTC.

This clonotype was seen only a few times. The gene calls are TRBV6-2 or TRBV6-3 and TRBJ2-2, with 9 bases that match TRBD1. V was pared by 0 bases and J by 12 bases, with 8 bases of the junction left unmatched. CDR1 MNHEY and CDR2 SVGEGT come from the germline V gene. This CDR3 comprises 15 residues. CDR3 sequence: CASSYSQGAGAKLFF. CDR3 bases: TGTGCCAGCAGTTACTCACAGGGGGCTGGAGCGAAGCTGTTTTTT.

This clonotype was detected a few times. The chain uses TRBV9 and TRBJ2-7; the match to TRBD1 covers 9 bases. Germline lookup yields CDR1 SGDLS and CDR2 YYNGEE. The CDR3 has 14 residues. Trimming took 2 bases from V and 4 from J; bases not matched to a gene: 4. The CDR3 sequence: CASSVRQGGYEQYF. The CDR3 nucleotides are TGTGCCAGCAGCGTGCGACAGGGGGGTTACGAGCAGTACTTC.

The CDR3 nucleotides read TGCAGTGCCCCGACAGGTTTCGGGGGCTACACCTTC. Protein product: CSAPTGFGGYTF. The chain couples TRBV20-1 to TRBJ1-2; D is possibly TRBD1 (6 bases). The V and J ends lost 6 bases and 8 bases respectively, with 16 bases between them. Germline loops: CDR1 DFQATT, CDR2 SNEGSKA (reference sequence). This CDR3 contains 12 residues.

This clonotype was seen at least ten times. The rearrangement uses TRBV28 and TRBJ1-5; weak D call: TRBD1 (5 bases). The germline V gene encodes CDR1 MDHEN and CDR2 SYDVKM. There are 14 residues in the CDR3. V was cut by 3 bases and J by 3 bases, with 9 bases left in between. The chain's CDR3 is CASSFRVANQPQHF. The CDR3 DNA follows: TGTGCCAGCAGTTTCAGGGTCGCCAATCAGCCCCAGCATTTT.

V gene TRBV7-6 combines with J gene TRBJ2-1, with a tentative D call TRBD2 (6 bases). Trimming cost V 1 base and J 5 bases, with 15 bases left between them. CDR1 and CDR2 from the germline V gene are SGHVS and FNYEAQ. The CDR3 consists of 16 residues. The CDR3 nucleotides read TGTGCCAGCAGCTTAGTTGGCGGGATATACAACAATGAGCAGTTCTTC. This encodes CASSLVGGIYNNEQFF.